Detailed here is one TCR beta chain. Its binding antigen is unknown. Per-base quality was not reported, and no clone a single base away is much larger than it. The sample comes from a study of CD8+ T cells in alopecia areata listed by TCRdb under 2018. A note on the overall study: Treated patients were enrolled in an open-label pilot trial of oral tofacitinib at 5 to 10 mg twice daily for moderate-to-severe alopecia areata. Patients received tofacitinib for 6 to 18 months and were then followed off drug for 6 months to check for delayed response and recurrence. In both human patients and the C3H/HeJ mouse model, the study applied high-throughput TCRbeta sequencing to look at T cell clonal expansion in alopecia areata. In humans, TCRbeta sequencing was performed on scalp tissue and on sorted CD4+ and CD8+ peripheral blood T cells from healthy controls and from patients with patchy or totalis/universalis alopecia areata. Tofacitinib-treated patients had biopsies at baseline and at 4 and 24 weeks of treatment, with a later scalp biopsy in several patients. Scalp clonality was compared across normal scalp (n=4), patchy alopecia areata scalp (n=8), and alopecia totalis/universalis scalp (n=8). RNA came from the PAXgene miRNA kit for fixed scalp, the miRNeasy kit for PBMCs, and the RNeasy kit for mouse skin. immunoSEQ multiplex PCR using 35 Vbeta forward primers and 13 Jbeta reverse primers was used to amplify TCRbeta CDR3 regions.

The CDR3 measures 14 amino acids from cysteine to phenylalanine. The read is trimmed to its CDR3 DNA, 42 bases read in frame from base 1. The germline V and J ends show losses of 0 bases and 2 bases respectively, and no gene match explains 1 base of the junction. The germline V gene (reference sequence) provides CDR1 MNHEY and CDR2 SMNVEV. The time point label, read with the paper, signifies: baseline before oral tofacitinib. Lesional scalp punch biopsies and peripheral blood were collected from alopecia areata patients. PBMCs were isolated by density centrifugation and stained for CD3, CD4 and CD8, after which CD4+ and CD8+ T cells were sorted on a FACSAria. Points the paper makes about the study in general: Unlike mouse skin, where gammadelta T cells dominate, normal human skin contains resident alphabeta T cells that get sequenced too, which complicates analysis of the scalp TCR repertoire. Compared with normal scalp, lesional scalp, particularly in alopecia totalis/universalis, had higher clonality and more expanded CD8+ clones, which suggests antigenic drive. Compared with mice, TCR sequences shared between patients were less clear, possibly partly because of HLA diversity across the patient population.

Libraries were constructed by the immunoSEQ multiplex PCR assay. RNA was extracted from all samples and reverse transcribed into cDNA, which served as template for TCR sequencing. First-strand cDNA was synthesized using SuperScript III with a 2:1 mix of oligo-dT and random hexamers. A synthetic immune receptor repertoire was used to gauge amplification bias, and whatever bias remained was removed computationally. The study's own analysis went as follows. Raw reads were preprocessed to remove errors, and CDR3 was defined according to IMGT conventions as the region from the conserved cysteine to phenylalanine. Clonality was computed as 1 minus the Shannon entropy, with the entropy normalized by log2 of the number of productive unique TCRs. Whether each scalp clone was CD4 or CD8 was inferred by checking scalp TCRbeta sequences against the CD4 and CD8 repertoires from sorted blood. In its TCRdb copy, this immuneACCESS table keeps in-frame sequences only and misses some clones. Where compared with another copy, unresolved V genes explain less than half of these, and the others have no known cause. The V and J calls and clone size come from that table; D and trimming were worked out from the DNA. The sample table contains about 150,000 clones; only one count was recorded for 87% of them. Over 13% of the sample goes to the ten largest clones.

The sequence links TRBV27 to TRBJ2-7, with 7 bases matching TRBD1. The TCR comes from a human donor with alopecia areata. The sample here was CD8+ T cells sorted from blood, taken at week 0. For the CDR3, the sequence is CASSLSGQTYEQYF. The nucleotide sequence reads TGTGCCAGCAGTTTATCGGGACAGACCTACGAGCAGTACTTC.